This T cell receptor beta chain was found in a study of blood T cell repertoires in COVID-19. Method: immunoSEQ multiplex PCR; TCRdb's copy keeps in-frame clones and lacks some. Of fewer than 250,000 clones in the sample, roughly 88% are singletons; the top ten hold 5.5% to 7%. The ends were cut back, 4 bases at V and 1 base at J, with 14 bases in the middle. The CDR3 is made up of 15 amino acids. The germline V gene has CDR1 LNHDA and CDR2 SQIVND (reference sequence). The receptor's source is a woman between 40 and 50 years old who had recovered from COVID-19. Sequencing input: peripheral blood. V and J are TRBV19 and TRBJ2-7; the D gene is possibly TRBD2 (6 bases). This CDR3 reads CASSKTSGSSYEQYF. DNA of the CDR3: TGTGCCAGTAGTAAGACCTCCGGGAGTTCCTACGAGCAGTACTTC. The full variable domain, completed using reference TRBV19 and TRBJ2-7, is DGGITQSPKYLFRKEGQNVTLSCEQNLNHDAMYWYRQDPGQGLRLIYYSQIVNDFQKGDIAEGYSVSREKKESFPLTVTSAQKNPTAFYLCASSKTSGSSYEQYFGPGTRLTVT.